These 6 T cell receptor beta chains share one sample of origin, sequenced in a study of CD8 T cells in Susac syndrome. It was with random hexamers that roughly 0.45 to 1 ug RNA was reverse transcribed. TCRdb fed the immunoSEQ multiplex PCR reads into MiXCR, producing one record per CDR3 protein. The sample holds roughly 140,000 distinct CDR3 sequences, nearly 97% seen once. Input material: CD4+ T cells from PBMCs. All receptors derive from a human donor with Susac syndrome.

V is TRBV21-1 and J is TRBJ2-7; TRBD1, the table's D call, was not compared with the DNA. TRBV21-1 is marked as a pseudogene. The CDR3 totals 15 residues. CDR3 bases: TGTGCCAGCAGCACAGCAGGGGGCTCGTCCTACGAGCAGTACTTC. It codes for CASSTAGGSSYEQYF.

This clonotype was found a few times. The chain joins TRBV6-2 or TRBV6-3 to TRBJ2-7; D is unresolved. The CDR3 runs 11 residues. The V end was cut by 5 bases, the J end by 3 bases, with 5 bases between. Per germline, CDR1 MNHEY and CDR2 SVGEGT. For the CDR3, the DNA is TGTGCCAGCAGTCCCCTCTACGAGCAGTACTTC. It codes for CASSPLYEQYF.

CDR3 protein: CATSNGVRDGYTF. In nucleotides, the CDR3 is TGTGCCACCAGCAACGGGGTTAGGGATGGCTACACCTTC. The chain carries TRBV15 and TRBJ1-2, with no clear D. Germline loops: CDR1 LNHNV, CDR2 YYDKDF (reference sequence). The CDR3 loop spans 13 amino acids. Trimming left V 4 bases short and J 6 bases short, with 12 bases between.

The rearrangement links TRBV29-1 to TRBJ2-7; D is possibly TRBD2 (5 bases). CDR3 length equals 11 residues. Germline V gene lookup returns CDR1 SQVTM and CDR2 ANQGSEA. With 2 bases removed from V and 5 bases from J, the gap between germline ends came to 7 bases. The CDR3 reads CSVEMGDEQYF. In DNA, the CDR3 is TGCAGCGTTGAAATGGGAGACGAGCAGTACTTC.

CDR3 bases: TGCAGCGTGGGCCTCAGCAGGGACTACAATGAGCAGTTCTTC. The encoded protein is CSVGLSRDYNEQFF. The rearrangement joins TRBV29-1 to TRBJ2-1, with D tentatively TRBD1 (5 bases). Trimming took 6 bases from V and 3 from J, leaving 15 bases between them. The CDR3 loop spans 14 amino acids. CDR1 and CDR2 from the germline V gene are SQVTM and ANQGSEA.

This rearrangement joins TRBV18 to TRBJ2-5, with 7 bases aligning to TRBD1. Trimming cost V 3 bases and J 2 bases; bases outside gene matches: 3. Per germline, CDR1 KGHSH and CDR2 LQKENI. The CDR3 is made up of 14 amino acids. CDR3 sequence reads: CASSPRGIQETQYF. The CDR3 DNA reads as TGTGCCAGCTCACCCAGGGGGATTCAAGAGACCCAGTACTTC.